A single TCR beta chain is shown here with its context. The data were obtained in a study of blood T cell repertoires in COVID-19. About the research overall: COVID-19 samples, acute and convalescent, were from the United States, Italy and Spain. PBMCs, B-cell-depleted T cells, or T cells provided the cDNA or gDNA that made up the material.

In Cohort 3, a recovered donor had either two negative PCRs, clearance, or symptom resolution. With 4 bases removed from V and 3 bases from J, the gap between germline ends came to 12 bases. In germline, CDR1 is KGHSH, CDR2 LQKENI. The CDR3 is 15 residues long. In the original workflow: Amplifying reference gene primers gave estimates of nucleated cell counts. TCRdb's table, derived via immunoSEQ multiplex PCR, lists solely in-frame clones and lacks some. V, J and clone size were drawn from that table, and D and trimming were deduced from the DNA. The sample lists around 170,000 clones, more than 75% occurring once.

This clonotype was sampled from a woman aged 50 to 60 who had recovered from COVID-19. Sequencing used PBMCs or T cells enriched from blood (not recorded which). This chain uses TRBV18 with TRBJ1-4; D might be TRBD1 (6 bases). CDR3 sequence: CASSQTGSANEKLFF. For the CDR3, the DNA is TGTGCCAGCTCACAAACAGGGTCAGCTAATGAAAAACTGTTTTTT.